This record covers a single TCR beta chain. Its cognate antigen has yet to be identified. From each donor, a roughly 2.6 ml peripheral blood sample was collected into PAXgene tubes and stored at -80 degrees C. Total RNA was isolated from whole blood with the PAXgene blood miRNA kit on an automated QIAcube, without T cell sorting. Deep TCRalpha and TCRbeta repertoire profiling with unique molecular barcoding was performed on peripheral blood of monozygotic twin pairs concordant or discordant for inflammatory bowel disease. Smoking habits were recorded for all twin pairs, with individuals classified as current, former or never smokers. CDR1 SNHLY and CDR2 FYNNEI were looked up in the germline V gene. Including cysteine and phenylalanine, the CDR3 has 13 amino acids. The nucleotide record is missing. Preparation of the library involved 5' RACE. Preparation of each TCR library used 3,000 to 3,500 ng of total RNA. cDNA was synthesized with SMARTScribe reverse transcriptase in eight separate reactions per sample. Unique molecular identifiers containing a 6-nucleotide sample barcode were introduced through template switching during cDNA synthesis. TCRalpha and TCRbeta cDNA was amplified in two nested PCRs of approximately 17 and 9 cycles, and bead purification was carried out after each PCR. Before amplification, the cDNA was both treated with uracil DNA-glycosylase and purified with the QIAquick PCR purification kit. The second PCR was the step at which Illumina TruSeq-compatible adapters and sample-specific barcodes were added. TapeStation and Qubit were used to check library quality and concentration, and approximately 5.4 ng of each library was pooled. Sequencing of pooled libraries was carried out on an Illumina HiSeq2500 single-index Rapid Run using 2 x 100 bp reads and custom sequencing primers. The paper's processing steps were these. MiGEC version 1.2.6 was used for UMI-based consensus assembly to correct PCR and sequencing errors. MiXCR version 2.1.1 was used for V(D)J alignment, clonotype assembly and CDR3 extraction. To normalise gene usage, clonotype sharing and MAIT/NKT TCR abundance, the analysis used the top 1000, 10 000 and 20 000 clonotypes per sample. Diversity was computed as the inverse Simpson index with the vegan R package after downsampling to 27 000 UMIs. Paired Mann-Whitney U tests were applied to discordant twin pairs, with Benjamini-Hochberg correction for multiple testing. Reprocessed by TCRdb, the reads give a single entry per CDR3 protein sequence, without DNA. The V and J calls, along with clone size, are taken from TCRdb and not from the paper's own processing. The table for this sample lists approximately 330,000 distinct CDR3 sequences. Approximately 2% of the sample goes to the ten largest clones.

The data belong to a study of monozygotic twins with inflammatory bowel disease (dated by TCRdb to 2018 to 2020). Study-wide context: The complete study included roughly 30 monozygotic twin pairs: 19 IBD-discordant Danish pairs and nine German pairs, of which four were IBD-concordant and five were IBD-discordant. Disease-associated traits were sought mainly through comparisons between IBD patients and their genetically identical healthy co-twins within discordant pairs. Each individual had, on average, about 151 000 unique TCRalpha sequences and 181 000 unique TCRbeta sequences available for analysis.

Study-wide findings and limitations: A decrease in TCRbeta repertoire diversity, as measured by inverse Simpson index, was observed in IBD patients compared with their healthy co-twins. IBD patients shared fewer clonotypes with other individuals than healthy twins did, most markedly in patients showing signs of disease activity. The results gave no support for a single strong signal or clonotype linked to IBD. Background noise and inter-individual variability may have been introduced into the repertoires by the differing immunosuppressive treatments among patients. Different T cell subtypes could not be distinguished in the analysis. Concordant and discordant twins showed no difference in repertoire similarity, possibly because of limited statistical power.

The TCR was taken from a human donor with ulcerative colitis or Crohn's disease, or a healthy co-twin of an affected twin (not recorded which). The chain was built from TRBV2 and TRBJ2-7; TCRdb proposes TRBD1, but this gene call is untestable without DNA. The sequencing input was blood. The CDR3 is CASRDGGRYEQYF. The full variable domain, completed from the reference TRBV2 and TRBJ2-7 proteins outside the CDR3, reads EPEVTQTPSHQVTQMGQEVILRCVPISNHLYFYWYRQILGQKVEFLVSFYNNEISEKSEIFDDQFSVERPDGSNFTLKIRSTKLEDSAMYFCASRDGGRYEQYFGPGTRLTVT.